The rows below give T cell receptor beta chains drawn from one sample of a study of Graves' ophthalmopathy and Graves' hyperthyroidism. TCRdb independently ran MiXCR on the multiplex PCR reads; one entry per CDR3 protein. This table holds some 520,000 distinct CDR3 sequences, about an eighth found once. Sequenced: blood. These receptors were collected from a woman aged 25-40 years with Graves' ophthalmopathy. Both conserved end residues are part of each CDR3. D genes are given only for firm matches. Size is omitted from some rows. Given values are once, few, many or a class for expanded clones.

clone size: many; J gene: TRBJ1-3; D gene: .; V gene: TRBV11-2; CDR3 protein: CASSLRTSSSGNTIYF; CDR3 DNA: TGTGCCAGCAGCTTACGGACTTCTAGCTCTGGAAACACCATATATTTT
clone size: many; J gene: TRBJ1-5; D gene: .; V gene: TRBV6-5; CDR3 protein: CASSTRDQPQHF; CDR3 DNA: TGTGCCAGCAGCACTCGGGATCAGCCCCAGCATTTT
clone size: many; J gene: TRBJ1-2; D gene: .; V gene: TRBV30; CDR3 protein: CAWSRVGGYTF; CDR3 DNA: TGTGCCTGGAGTAGGGTTGGTGGCTACACCTTC
clone size: many; J gene: TRBJ2-7; D gene: .; V gene: TRBV12-3/TRBV12-4; CDR3 protein: CASSSTPAYEQYF; CDR3 DNA: TGTGCCAGCAGTTCGACGCCTGCCTACGAGCAGTACTTC
clone size: .; J gene: TRBJ2-2; D gene: .; V gene: TRBV5-1; CDR3 protein: CASSPGAGVNTGELFF; CDR3 DNA: TGCGCCAGCAGCCCCGGGGCAGGGGTGAACACCGGGGAGCTGTTTTTT
clone size: many; J gene: TRBJ1-1; D gene: .; V gene: TRBV4-1; CDR3 protein: CASSQGGGARVTEAFF; CDR3 DNA: TGCGCCAGCAGCCAAGGGGGGGGCGCGAGAGTCACTGAAGCTTTCTTT
clone size: many; J gene: TRBJ2-7; D gene: .; V gene: TRBV7-2; CDR3 protein: CASSFRPRYEQYF; CDR3 DNA: TGTGCCAGCAGCTTTAGGCCAAGATACGAGCAGTACTTC
clone size: many; J gene: TRBJ1-5; D gene: .; V gene: TRBV20-1; CDR3 protein: CSARESYRVRSNQPQHF; CDR3 DNA: TGCAGTGCTAGGGAGAGTTATCGGGTGAGGAGCAATCAGCCCCAGCATTTT
clone size: many; J gene: TRBJ2-7; D gene: .; V gene: TRBV6-1; CDR3 protein: CASRAASSYEQYF; CDR3 DNA: TGTGCCAGCAGGGCGGCTAGCTCCTACGAGCAGTACTTC
clone size: many; J gene: TRBJ2-7; D gene: TRBD2; V gene: TRBV6-2/TRBV6-3; CDR3 protein: CASRPPRAGPSSYEQYF; CDR3 DNA: TGTGCCAGCAGGCCTCCTCGAGCGGGGCCAAGCTCCTACGAGCAGTACTTC
clone size: many; J gene: TRBJ2-6; D gene: .; V gene: TRBV12-3/TRBV12-4; CDR3 protein: CASWGSSGANVLTF; CDR3 DNA: TGTGCCAGCTGGGGTAGCTCTGGGGCCAACGTCCTGACTTTC
clone size: many; J gene: TRBJ1-1; D gene: .; V gene: TRBV6-1; CDR3 protein: CASREEWTEAFF; CDR3 DNA: TGTGCCAGCAGGGAAGAGTGGACTGAAGCTTTCTTT
clone size: many; J gene: TRBJ2-3; D gene: .; V gene: TRBV28; CDR3 protein: CASGSSSTDTQYF; CDR3 DNA: TGTGCCAGCGGGTCGTCTAGCACAGATACGCAGTATTTT
clone size: many; J gene: TRBJ2-2; D gene: TRBD2; V gene: TRBV27; CDR3 protein: CASSSLGLAGVMELFF; CDR3 DNA: TGTGCCAGCAGCTCCCTGGGACTAGCGGGAGTGATGGAGCTGTTTTTT
clone size: many; J gene: TRBJ1-5; D gene: .; V gene: TRBV19; CDR3 protein: CASSISPIYPGQARGQPQHF; CDR3 DNA: TGTGCCAGTAGTATAAGCCCCATCTACCCTGGGCAGGCGAGGGGACAGCCCCAGCATTTT
clone size: few; J gene: TRBJ2-5; D gene: TRBD2; V gene: TRBV20-1; CDR3 protein: CSARELAGAFRGQETQYF; CDR3 DNA: TGCAGTGCTAGAGAACTAGCGGGGGCGTTCCGCGGCCAAGAGACCCAGTACTTC
clone size: many; J gene: TRBJ2-5; D gene: TRBD1; V gene: TRBV28; CDR3 protein: CASRPGQGALNFETQYF; CDR3 DNA: TGTGCCAGCAGACCGGGACAGGGGGCTTTAAATTTCGAGACCCAGTACTTC
clone size: many; J gene: TRBJ1-2; D gene: TRBD1; V gene: TRBV11-2; CDR3 protein: CASSRPPGQGEDYGYTF; CDR3 DNA: TGTGCCAGCAGCCGCCCCCCTGGACAGGGGGAAGACTATGGCTACACCTTC
clone size: many; J gene: TRBJ1-5; D gene: TRBD1; V gene: TRBV10-3; CDR3 protein: CAISERGTAGNQPQHF; CDR3 DNA: TGTGCCATCAGTGAGCGGGGGACAGCGGGCAATCAGCCCCAGCATTTT
clone size: many; J gene: TRBJ2-7; D gene: .; V gene: TRBV29-1; CDR3 protein: CSVLLGGTYEQYF; CDR3 DNA: TGCAGCGTCTTGCTAGGAGGGACCTACGAGCAGTACTTC
clone size: many; J gene: TRBJ1-1; D gene: .; V gene: TRBV6-4; CDR3 protein: CASSPKGSSTEAFF; CDR3 DNA: TGTGCCAGCAGTCCCAAAGGGAGCAGCACTGAAGCTTTCTTT
clone size: many; J gene: TRBJ2-7; D gene: .; V gene: TRBV7-8; CDR3 protein: CASSLKTDYYEQYF; CDR3 DNA: TGTGCCAGCAGCTTGAAGACAGACTACTACGAGCAGTACTTC
clone size: many; J gene: TRBJ1-1; D gene: TRBD1; V gene: TRBV28; CDR3 protein: CASSWPGQGNTEAFF; CDR3 DNA: TGTGCCAGCAGTTGGCCAGGACAGGGAAACACTGAAGCTTTCTTT
clone size: .; J gene: TRBJ1-1; D gene: .; V gene: TRBV6-5; CDR3 protein: CASSSPGDAAFF; CDR3 DNA: TGTGCCAGCAGTTCCCCCGGGGATGCAGCTTTCTTT
clone size: many; J gene: TRBJ1-2; D gene: TRBD1; V gene: TRBV12-3/TRBV12-4; CDR3 protein: CASTPRGRGLANYGYTF; CDR3 DNA: TGTGCCAGCACCCCGCGGGGCAGGGGGCTTGCCAACTATGGCTACACCTTC
clone size: many; J gene: TRBJ2-7; D gene: .; V gene: TRBV25-1; CDR3 protein: CASSEYGLQEGYPGQAYEQYF; CDR3 DNA: TGTGCCAGCAGTGAATATGGCCTCCAAGAAGGATATCCGGGACAAGCTTACGAGCAGTACTTC
clone size: .; J gene: TRBJ2-7; D gene: .; V gene: TRBV20-1; CDR3 protein: CSARDRGNYEQYF; CDR3 DNA: TGCAGTGCTAGAGATCGGGGAAACTACGAGCAGTACTTC
clone size: many; J gene: TRBJ1-6; D gene: .; V gene: TRBV28; CDR3 protein: CASSQVGRGNSPLHF; CDR3 DNA: TGTGCCAGCAGTCAGGTTGGGAGGGGCAATTCACCCCTCCACTTT
clone size: many; J gene: TRBJ1-2; D gene: .; V gene: TRBV28; CDR3 protein: CASTDRNYYGYTF; CDR3 DNA: TGTGCCAGCACCGACAGAAATTACTATGGCTACACCTTC
clone size: many; J gene: TRBJ2-5; D gene: .; V gene: TRBV4-1; CDR3 protein: CASSQGRLAEETQYF; CDR3 DNA: TGCGCCAGCAGCCAAGGGAGGTTGGCGGAAGAGACCCAGTACTTC
clone size: .; J gene: TRBJ2-7; D gene: TRBD2; V gene: TRBV20-1; CDR3 protein: CSASYSGGAFSELYF; CDR3 DNA: TGCAGTGCTAGCTATAGCGGGGGGGCCTTCAGCGAGCTGTACTTC
clone size: .; J gene: TRBJ1-1; D gene: TRBD1; V gene: TRBV11-2; CDR3 protein: CASSSTTGMAFF; CDR3 DNA: TGTGCCAGCAGCTCAACGACAGGGATGGCTTTCTTT
clone size: many; J gene: TRBJ2-5; D gene: TRBD2; V gene: TRBV6-1; CDR3 protein: CASSLGLAGGGETQYF; CDR3 DNA: TGTGCCAGCAGCCTGGGACTAGCGGGGGGCGGGGAGACCCAGTACTTC